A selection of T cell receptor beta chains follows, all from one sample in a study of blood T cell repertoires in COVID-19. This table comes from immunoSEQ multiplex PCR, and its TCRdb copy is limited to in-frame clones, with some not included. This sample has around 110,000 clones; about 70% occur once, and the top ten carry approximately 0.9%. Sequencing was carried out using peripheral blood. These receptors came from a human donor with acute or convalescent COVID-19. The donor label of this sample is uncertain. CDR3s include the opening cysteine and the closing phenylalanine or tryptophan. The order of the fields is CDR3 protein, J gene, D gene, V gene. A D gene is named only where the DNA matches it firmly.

cdr3_aa: CASGQSNSPLHF; j_call: TRBJ1-6; d_call: .; v_call: TRBV2
cdr3_aa: CASSSVETQYF; j_call: TRBJ2-5; d_call: .; v_call: TRBV6-5
cdr3_aa: CASREEGRNGELFF; j_call: TRBJ2-2; d_call: .; v_call: TRBV6-6
cdr3_aa: CASSWRESQNIQYF; j_call: TRBJ2-4; d_call: .; v_call: TRBV3-1/TRBV3-2
cdr3_aa: CASSLFAGYGYTF; j_call: TRBJ1-2; d_call: .; v_call: TRBV5-1
cdr3_aa: CASSIGRYQETQYF; j_call: TRBJ2-5; d_call: .; v_call: TRBV19
cdr3_aa: CASTRDFNEKLFF; j_call: TRBJ1-4; d_call: .; v_call: TRBV2
cdr3_aa: CASNSRADTQYF; j_call: TRBJ2-3; d_call: .; v_call: TRBV12-3/TRBV12-4
cdr3_aa: CASSLELASGELFF; j_call: TRBJ2-2; d_call: .; v_call: TRBV7-8
cdr3_aa: CASSPGQQETQYF; j_call: TRBJ2-5; d_call: TRBD1; v_call: TRBV19
cdr3_aa: CASSVNSPPYNEQFF; j_call: TRBJ2-1; d_call: .; v_call: TRBV9
cdr3_aa: CASSSDGSSYEQYF; j_call: TRBJ2-7; d_call: .; v_call: TRBV5-6
cdr3_aa: CASSSPLSEETQYF; j_call: TRBJ2-5; d_call: .; v_call: TRBV9
cdr3_aa: CASSSGMKTQYF; j_call: TRBJ2-5; d_call: .; v_call: TRBV25-1
cdr3_aa: CASSWGGGTGIEQFF; j_call: TRBJ2-1; d_call: .; v_call: TRBV7-8
cdr3_aa: CASRLNFWTGASTDTQYF; j_call: TRBJ2-3; d_call: .; v_call: TRBV12-2
cdr3_aa: CASSFRGRSYNEQFF; j_call: TRBJ2-1; d_call: .; v_call: TRBV11-2
cdr3_aa: CASSDSGGATDTQYF; j_call: TRBJ2-3; d_call: TRBD2; v_call: TRBV6-4
cdr3_aa: CASNKGLRIGDEQYF; j_call: TRBJ2-7; d_call: .; v_call: TRBV10-1
cdr3_aa: CASSFYAGMNTEAFF; j_call: TRBJ1-1; d_call: .; v_call: TRBV7-9
cdr3_aa: CAWSAGVNYEQYF; j_call: TRBJ2-7; d_call: .; v_call: TRBV30
cdr3_aa: CASSGRQVNQPQHF; j_call: TRBJ1-5; d_call: .; v_call: TRBV19
cdr3_aa: CASSRGQGRPDTQYF; j_call: TRBJ2-3; d_call: TRBD1; v_call: TRBV7-3
cdr3_aa: CAWNTLGQGEAEAFF; j_call: TRBJ1-1; d_call: TRBD1; v_call: TRBV30
cdr3_aa: CASSEFWDFEQFF; j_call: TRBJ2-1; d_call: .; v_call: TRBV25-1
cdr3_aa: CASSIGAGGTDTQYF; j_call: TRBJ2-3; d_call: TRBD2; v_call: TRBV19
cdr3_aa: CASSQATLYAWRGGQETQYF; j_call: TRBJ2-5; d_call: TRBD2; v_call: TRBV4-1
cdr3_aa: CASQTGVGETQYF; j_call: TRBJ2-5; d_call: TRBD1; v_call: TRBV25-1
cdr3_aa: CASSFKPNYGYTF; j_call: TRBJ1-2; d_call: .; v_call: TRBV7-2
cdr3_aa: CASSFGPSYEQYF; j_call: TRBJ2-7; d_call: .; v_call: TRBV12-3/TRBV12-4
cdr3_aa: CASSQEAAGGLETQYF; j_call: TRBJ2-5; d_call: TRBD2; v_call: TRBV3-1/TRBV3-2
cdr3_aa: CASSERGFGYTF; j_call: TRBJ1-2; d_call: .; v_call: TRBV25-1
cdr3_aa: CASSLLMNTEAFF; j_call: TRBJ1-1; d_call: .; v_call: TRBV12-3/TRBV12-4
cdr3_aa: CASSWTGGGNSPLHF; j_call: TRBJ1-6; d_call: TRBD1; v_call: TRBV7-9
cdr3_aa: CAWSVFGAGNNSPLHF; j_call: TRBJ1-6; d_call: .; v_call: TRBV30
cdr3_aa: CASSTKTGAGNTEAFF; j_call: TRBJ1-1; d_call: TRBD1; v_call: TRBV5-1
cdr3_aa: CASSLANRGLEAFF; j_call: TRBJ1-1; d_call: TRBD1; v_call: TRBV5-1
cdr3_aa: CASSPQDNSPLHF; j_call: TRBJ1-6; d_call: .; v_call: TRBV5-1
cdr3_aa: CASSVPGIETQYF; j_call: TRBJ2-5; d_call: .; v_call: TRBV9
cdr3_aa: CASRARAAWGSNEKLFF; j_call: TRBJ1-4; d_call: .; v_call: TRBV2
cdr3_aa: CASSQDTGNYGYTF; j_call: TRBJ1-2; d_call: .; v_call: TRBV4-2
cdr3_aa: CASSLGGTASETQYF; j_call: TRBJ2-5; d_call: .; v_call: TRBV7-3
cdr3_aa: CASRTGQGAYEQFF; j_call: TRBJ2-1; d_call: TRBD1; v_call: TRBV6-5
cdr3_aa: CASSPRGGATTEAFF; j_call: TRBJ1-1; d_call: TRBD1; v_call: TRBV4-1
cdr3_aa: CASSPAQWAAGNTIYF; j_call: TRBJ1-3; d_call: .; v_call: TRBV19
cdr3_aa: CASSSVAAGTDTQYF; j_call: TRBJ2-3; d_call: .; v_call: TRBV19
cdr3_aa: CASSLGAGEEGYTF; j_call: TRBJ1-2; d_call: .; v_call: TRBV7-9
cdr3_aa: CATSDLQLNTGELFF; j_call: TRBJ2-2; d_call: .; v_call: TRBV24-1
cdr3_aa: CASSSGQGGAQETQYF; j_call: TRBJ2-5; d_call: TRBD1; v_call: TRBV7-2
cdr3_aa: CASSLAPSSGNTIYF; j_call: TRBJ1-3; d_call: .; v_call: TRBV7-9
cdr3_aa: CASSLATATDTQYF; j_call: TRBJ2-3; d_call: .; v_call: TRBV5-1
cdr3_aa: CASSHHGGQENTEAFF; j_call: TRBJ1-1; d_call: .; v_call: TRBV18
cdr3_aa: CASRLGGQETQYF; j_call: TRBJ2-5; d_call: TRBD2; v_call: TRBV5-1
cdr3_aa: CASSVAPWDNYEQYF; j_call: TRBJ2-7; d_call: .; v_call: TRBV9
cdr3_aa: CASRRVSNSPLHF; j_call: TRBJ1-6; d_call: .; v_call: TRBV12-3/TRBV12-4
cdr3_aa: CASSQVAVIETQYF; j_call: TRBJ2-5; d_call: .; v_call: TRBV4-1
cdr3_aa: CASSFVPGLEIGEQFF; j_call: TRBJ2-1; d_call: TRBD2; v_call: TRBV7-9
cdr3_aa: CSAGTGNQPQHF; j_call: TRBJ1-5; d_call: TRBD1; v_call: TRBV29-1